This T cell receptor (beta chain) originates from a study of T cells in localized non-small cell lung cancer. The assay was immunoSEQ multiplex PCR, and TCRdb's table has in-frame clones only and misses some. Found here are more than 9,000 clones, over 70% of them singletons; the top ten hold around 31%. This CDR3 spans 14 amino acids. The germline V and J ends were trimmed by 1 base and 5 bases, with 8 bases remaining between them. CDR1 and CDR2 from the germline V gene are KGHSH and LQKENI. This specimen consisted of peripheral blood, obtained before any cancer treatment. This sequence originates from a male donor older than 55 with stage I lung adenocarcinoma. This sequence joins TRBV18 and TRBJ2-2, with D possibly matching TRBD2 (5 bases). CDR3 in amino acids: CASSPQEVTGELFF. CDR3 coding DNA: TGTGCCAGCTCACCACAGGAGGTTACCGGGGAGCTGTTTTTT.